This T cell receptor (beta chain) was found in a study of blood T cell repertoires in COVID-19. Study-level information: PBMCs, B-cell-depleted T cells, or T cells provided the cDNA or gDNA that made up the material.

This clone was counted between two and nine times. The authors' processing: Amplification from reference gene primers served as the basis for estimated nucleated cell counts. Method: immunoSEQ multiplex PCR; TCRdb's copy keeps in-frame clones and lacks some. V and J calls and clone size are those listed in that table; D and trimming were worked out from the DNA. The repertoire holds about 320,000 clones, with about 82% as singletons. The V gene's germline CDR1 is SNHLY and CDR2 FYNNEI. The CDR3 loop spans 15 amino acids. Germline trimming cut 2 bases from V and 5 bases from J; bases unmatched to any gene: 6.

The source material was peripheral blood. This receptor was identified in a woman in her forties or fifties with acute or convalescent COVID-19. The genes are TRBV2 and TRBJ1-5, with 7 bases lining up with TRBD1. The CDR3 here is CASSEQGGSYQPQHF. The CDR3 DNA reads TGTGCCAGCAGTGAACAGGGGGGCTCTTATCAGCCCCAGCATTTT.